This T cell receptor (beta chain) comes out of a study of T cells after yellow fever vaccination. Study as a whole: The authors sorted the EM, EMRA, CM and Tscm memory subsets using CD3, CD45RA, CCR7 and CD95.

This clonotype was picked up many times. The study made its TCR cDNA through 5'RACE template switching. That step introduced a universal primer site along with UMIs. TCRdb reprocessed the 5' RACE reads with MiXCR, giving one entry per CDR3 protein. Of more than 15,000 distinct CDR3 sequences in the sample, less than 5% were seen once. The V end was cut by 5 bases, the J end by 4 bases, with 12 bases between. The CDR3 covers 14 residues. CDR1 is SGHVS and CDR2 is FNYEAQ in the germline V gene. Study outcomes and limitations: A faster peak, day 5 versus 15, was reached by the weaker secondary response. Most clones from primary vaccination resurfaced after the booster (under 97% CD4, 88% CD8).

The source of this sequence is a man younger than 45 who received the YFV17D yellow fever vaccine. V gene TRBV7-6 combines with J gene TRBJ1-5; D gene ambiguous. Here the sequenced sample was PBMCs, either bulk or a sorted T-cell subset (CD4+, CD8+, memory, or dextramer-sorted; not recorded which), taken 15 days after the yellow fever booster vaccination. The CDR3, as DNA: TGTGCCAGCAGCCCGAAGAAGGCGAATCAGCCCCAGCATTTT. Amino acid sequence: CASSPKKANQPQHF.